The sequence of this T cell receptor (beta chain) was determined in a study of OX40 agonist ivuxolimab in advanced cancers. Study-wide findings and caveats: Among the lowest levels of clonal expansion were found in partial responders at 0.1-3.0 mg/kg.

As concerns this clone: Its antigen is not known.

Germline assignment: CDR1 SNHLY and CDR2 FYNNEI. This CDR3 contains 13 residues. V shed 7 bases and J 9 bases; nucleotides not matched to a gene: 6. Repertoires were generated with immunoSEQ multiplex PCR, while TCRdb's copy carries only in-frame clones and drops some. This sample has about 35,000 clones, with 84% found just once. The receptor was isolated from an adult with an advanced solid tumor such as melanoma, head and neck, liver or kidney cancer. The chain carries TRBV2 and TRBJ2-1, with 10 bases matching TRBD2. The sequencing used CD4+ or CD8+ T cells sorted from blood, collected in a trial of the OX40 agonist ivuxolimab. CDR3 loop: CASTSGRALEQFF. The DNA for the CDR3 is TGTGCCAGCACAAGCGGGAGGGCCCTTGAGCAGTTCTTC.